The TCR beta chain under discussion was sequenced for a study of blood T cell repertoires in COVID-19. Whole-study context: Collection of acute and convalescent COVID-19 samples took place in the United States, Italy and Spain. T cells, B-cell-depleted T cells, or PBMCs supplied cDNA or gDNA.

As processed by the authors: The assay estimated nucleated cells by amplifying reference gene primers. Here immunoSEQ multiplex PCR was the method, and the copy in TCRdb shows in-frame clones only, minus some. The V and J calls and clone size are taken from that table; D and trimming were inferred from the DNA. The profile shows some 86,000 clones, approximately 80% of them singletons. In germline, CDR1 is GTSNPN, CDR2 SVGIG (reference sequence). V was clipped by 2 bases and J by 4 bases, with 15 bases between them. The CDR3 contains 16 residues. This TCR came from a woman of 80 years or more with active or convalescent COVID-19. V usage is TRBV30 and J usage is TRBJ2-6; possible D gene TRBD2, 6 bases. The material sequenced was peripheral blood. CDR3: CAWSRTRGTGANVLTF. The CDR3 DNA follows: TGTGCCTGGAGTCGAACACGGGGGACCGGGGCCAACGTCCTGACTTTC.